The source of this T cell receptor (beta chain) is a study of cytomegalovirus exposure and HLA in healthy donors. The primer mix had 60 Vbeta and 13 Jbeta primers. Sequencing was performed with immunoSEQ multiplex PCR; in TCRdb, only in-frame clones are kept and a portion is missing. The sample carries around 200,000 clones, approximately 85% recorded once. This CDR3 has 18 residues. V lost 5 bases and J 6 bases, leaving 26 bases between the germline ends. CDR1 is SEHNR, CDR2 FQNEAQ, per germline (reference sequence). This clone was counted a single time. No antigen is known for it. Nominal health characterized the donors when sampled, though unrecorded immune exposures were likely. Broader study findings: It was only CMV serostatus that was available as immune exposure information.

The receptor comes from a woman aged 18-30 years in good health and CMV-seronegative. The chain joins TRBV7-9 to TRBJ2-1; D is perhaps TRBD2 (5 bases). The sample comprised PBMCs. CDR3 DNA: TGTGCCAGCAGCACCAGCAGAAACGTCGGGGAAAGAGGCAATGAGCAGTTCTTC. It encodes CASSTSRNVGERGNEQFF.